Below, one T cell receptor (beta chain) is given with its context. The target antigen is unknown. Reverse transcription used approximately 500 ng RNA and constant-region primers for alpha and beta. Using multiplexing indices, alpha and beta chain libraries were generated apart by chain-specific third strand synthesis. One entry per CDR3 protein, called by TCRdb with MiXCR from the 5' RACE reads. Of thousands of distinct CDR3 sequences in the sample, over 9.5% were seen once. The sample is drawn from a study of HIV-infected patients and healthy controls. Study observations and caveats: MAIT alpha-chain CDR3s were frequent in healthy controls, depleted in HIV+.

Roughly three months, about 14 weeks, into antiretroviral therapy, follow-up blood was collected. Whole blood was used without fractionation, so all unsorted peripheral T cells were included. This material consisted of blood, taken during antiretroviral therapy. This clonotype was obtained from an adult with HIV infection.

The CDR3 region is CASNPGQYTDTQYF. Here the CDR3 DNA reads TGTGCCAGCAACCCCGGACAGTACACAGATACGCAGTATTTT. The chain joins TRBV7-2 to TRBJ2-3; a possible D gene is TRBD1 (6 bases). The CDR3 loop spans 14 amino acids. V was cut by 7 bases and J by 2 bases, with 13 bases left in between. Germline V gene data show CDR1 as SGHTA and CDR2 as FQGNSA.